This TCR beta chain was profiled in a study of T cell responses to AZD1222 COVID-19 vaccine. The protocol was immunoSEQ multiplex PCR, while the TCRdb copy is restricted to in-frame clones and leaves out a portion. The sample carries approximately 150,000 clones, roughly nine tenths recorded once. The V end was cut by 0 bases, the J end by 4 bases, with 10 bases between. The CDR3 has 16 residues. From germline, CDR1 is SGHVS and CDR2 FQNEAQ. The sample in question was peripheral blood, obtained on day 0 of AZD1222 vaccination. The J gene is TRBJ2-6, the V gene TRBV7-8; a possible D gene is TRBD1 (5 bases). The source of this sequence is an adult in good health. The chain's CDR3 is CASSLAARAGANVLTF. In DNA form, the CDR3 reads TGTGCCAGCAGCTTAGCAGCCAGGGCCGGGGCCAACGTCCTGACTTTC. Variable domain in full (rest from reference TRBV7-8 and TRBJ2-6): GAGVSQSPRYKVAKRGQDVALRCDPISGHVSLFWYQQALGQGPEFLTYFQNEAQLDKSGLPSDRFFAERPEGSVSTLKIQRTQQEDSAVYLCASSLAARAGANVLTFGAGSRLTVL.